These 10 T cell receptor beta chains were all obtained from the same sample, sequenced in a study of blood T cell repertoires in COVID-19 (dated by TCRdb to between 2020 and 2021). The library came from the immunoSEQ multiplex PCR assay. Held by TCRdb, this immuneACCESS table contains in-frame sequences only and omits some clones. Under half of the omission traces to an unresolved V gene where checked; the cause of the rest is unknown. This sample holds approximately 75,000 clones; roughly 90% were observed only once. The ten largest clonotypes hold 6% to 6.5% of the sample. Material: peripheral blood. The receptors derive from a man older than 75 with COVID-19, enrolled during active disease.

The chain recombines TRBV18 with TRBJ1-6; 9 bases map to TRBD1. From germline, CDR1 is KGHSH and CDR2 LQKENI. The CDR3 covers 16 residues. V lost 2 bases and J lost 8; bases outside the gene matches: 7. CDR3 nucleotide sequence: TGTGCCAGCTCACCAACCACAGGGGGCGCGGATTCACCCCTCCACTTT. Protein: CASSPTTGGADSPLHF.

The genes are TRBV5-5 and TRBJ2-7; TRBD1 aligns across 10 bases. The J segment lost 1 base and the V segment lost 4 bases, leaving 8 bases of the junction unmatched. This CDR3 spans 16 amino acids. The germline CDR1 and CDR2 sequences are SGHKS and YYEKEE (reference sequence). CDR3 nucleotide sequence: TGTGCCAGCAGCGTTGCGGCGGGACAGGGGTCCTACGAGCAGTACTTC. Amino acids: CASSVAAGQGSYEQYF.

As for this clone: The same CDR3 arises from other DNA sequences in this sample as well. The genes are TRBV24-1 and TRBJ2-7, with 8 bases aligning to TRBD1. CDR3 length: 14 amino acids. Per germline, CDR1 KGHDR and CDR2 SFDVKD. J gave up 3 bases and V 4 bases, and 4 bases lay outside the gene matches. The CDR3: CATSDTGQDYEQYF. CDR3 DNA: TGTGCCACCAGTGACACGGGACAGGACTACGAGCAGTACTTC.

This clone was counted only a few times. V is TRBV5-6 and J is TRBJ2-7, with 7 bases lining up with TRBD1. Germline CDR1 SGHDT, CDR2 YYEEEE. With V trimmed by 0 bases and J by 13 bases, 7 bases remained unmatched. This CDR3 contains 12 residues. The CDR3 region is CASSLGGGADYF. The CDR3, as DNA: TGTGCCAGCAGCTTGGGAGGGGGCGCGGACTACTTC.

This clone was recorded once. The rearrangement joins TRBV29-1 to TRBJ1-6, with 8 bases fitting TRBD1. The germline gives CDR1 SQVTM, CDR2 ANQGSEA. V trimming: 4 bases; J trimming: 9 bases; junction bases outside the gene matches: 5. The CDR3 covers 13 residues. The DNA of the CDR3 is TGCAGCGTTGCGGACAGGGACGGTTCACCCCTCCACTTT. Encoded protein: CSVADRDGSPLHF.

The CDR3 here is CASSDSLDSPLHF. The CDR3 DNA follows: TGTGCCAGCAGTGACAGCCTAGATTCACCCCTCCACTTT. The J gene is TRBJ1-6, the V gene TRBV6-4; D unclear. CDR1 and CDR2 (germline): MRHNA, SNTAGT. This CDR3 region has 13 residues. Trimming cost V 2 bases and J 8 bases, with 7 bases left between them.

Comments on this clone: At the DNA level, this CDR3 is encoded by other sequences in the same sample as well. V is TRBV18 and J is TRBJ1-2, with 8 bases fitting TRBD1. Germline CDR1 reads KGHSH; CDR2 reads LQKENI. Trimming at V came to 3 bases and at J to 2 bases, leaving 2 bases not matched to a gene. This CDR3 comprises 14 residues. This chain's CDR3 is CASSPGQANYGYTF. The CDR3 DNA is TGTGCCAGCTCACCGGGACAGGCCAACTATGGCTACACCTTC.

Written as DNA, the CDR3 is TGTGCCACCAGTGATTCTAGACGGCAGCCGAATCAGCCCCAGCATTTT. Amino acid sequence: CATSDSRRQPNQPQHF. The genes are TRBV24-1 and TRBJ1-5; D is ambiguous. The CDR3 is made up of 16 amino acids. Trimming removed 2 bases from V and 4 bases from J, with 14 bases in between. Germline V gene data show CDR1 as KGHDR and CDR2 as SFDVKD.

The chain carries TRBV2 and TRBJ1-4; D unclear. The CDR3 covers 18 residues. The V gene lost 6 bases and the J gene lost 8 bases, with 28 bases spanning the gap. CDR1 and CDR2 from the germline V gene are SNHLY and FYNNEI. The CDR3 nucleotides are TGTGCCAGCAGGGGCCGAGGACCCTCAAGACCAAGAGGGGAAAAACTGTTTTTT. Translating gives CASRGRGPSRPRGEKLFF.

The V and J genes are TRBV7-2 and TRBJ1-6; D possibly corresponds to TRBD1 (6 bases). CDR1 is SGHTA and CDR2 is FQGNSA in the germline V gene. V gave up 5 bases and J gave up 9 bases, with 11 bases separating them. This CDR3 spans 13 amino acids. CDR3 nucleotide sequence: TGTGCCAGCAGCGTTACAGGGAGTTCACCCCTCCACTTT. Its translation: CASSVTGSSPLHF. Full variable domain (remainder filled in from reference TRBV7-2 and TRBJ1-6): GAGVSQSPSNKVTEKGKDVELRCDPISGHTALYWYRQSLGQGLEFLIYFQGNSAPDKSGLPSDRFSAERTGGSVSTLTIQRTQQEDSAVYLCASSVTGSSPLHFGNGTRLTVT.